The rows below give T cell receptor beta chains drawn from one sample of a study of shared clonotypes between healthy human individuals. Profiling relied on immunoSEQ multiplex PCR, and the TCRdb table lists in-frame clones only, not all of them. The sample has millions of clones; more than 90% are singletons. Material: naive CD4+ T cells sorted from blood. The receptors come from a young man in good health. The CDR3 runs from the conserved cysteine through the conserved F or W. Each record gives: V gene, J gene, D gene, clone size, CDR3 protein, CDR3 DNA. D genes are given only for firm matches. A clone size is listed for some rows: how often the clone was seen (once, few, many), or a class if it is expanded.

>TRBV5-1|TRBJ2-1|-|-
CASRSDTSLNEQFF
TGCGCCAGCCGAAGCGATACTAGCCTCAATGAGCAGTTCTTC
>TRBV10-2|TRBJ1-3|-|-
CASSEILAPSGNTIYF
TGCGCCAGCAGTGAGATCCTGGCACCCTCTGGAAACACCATATATTTT
>TRBV5-1|TRBJ1-6|-|-
CASSLGRTEGNSPLHF
TGCGCCAGCAGCTTGGGCCGGACAGAGGGAAATTCACCCCTCCACTTT
>TRBV18|TRBJ1-1|-|-
CASSPWGRGHTEAFF
TGTGCCAGCTCACCCTGGGGCAGGGGACATACTGAAGCTTTCTTT
>TRBV11-2|TRBJ2-5|-|-
CASTNRGETQYF
TGTGCCAGCACCAACCGAGGGGAGACCCAGTACTTC
>TRBV7-6|TRBJ2-2|TRBD2|-
CASSFSSGSNTGELFF
TGTGCCAGCAGCTTTTCTAGCGGGAGCAACACCGGGGAGCTGTTTTTT
>TRBV5-1|TRBJ2-5|-|-
CASGPDKQTQYF
TGCGCCAGCGGCCCCGATAAACAGACCCAGTACTTC
>TRBV15|TRBJ1-5|-|-
CATRMTVNQPQHF
TGTGCCACCAGAATGACAGTGAATCAGCCCCAGCATTTT
>TRBV12-2|TRBJ2-5|-|-
CASRHRLAGGPPETQYF
TGTGCAAGTCGCCATCGGCTAGCGGGGGGGCCTCCAGAGACCCAGTACTTC
>TRBV28|TRBJ1-5|-|-
CASTTALNQPQHF
TGTGCCAGCACTACCGCCCTAAATCAGCCCCAGCATTTT
>TRBV4-1|TRBJ1-1|-|-
CASSQTARVNTEAFF
TGCGCCAGCAGCCAGACCGCCAGGGTGAACACTGAAGCTTTCTTT
>TRBV18|TRBJ1-1|-|-
CASSNRENTEAFF
TGTGCCAGCTCAAACAGGGAAAACACTGAAGCTTTCTTT
>TRBV10-3|TRBJ1-1|TRBD1|-
CAISDRGLSEAFF
TGTGCCATCAGTGACAGGGGGCTGAGTGAAGCTTTCTTT
>TRBV30|TRBJ1-1|-|-
CAWSGGGTEAFF
TGTGCCTGGAGCGGGGGGGGAACTGAAGCTTTCTTT
>TRBV2|TRBJ1-5|-|-
CASTPGVVGNQPQHF
TGTGCCAGCACCCCAGGGGTGGTCGGCAATCAGCCCCAGCATTTT
>TRBV2|TRBJ1-2|-|once
CASSEGQAVWGYTF
TGTGCCAGCAGTGAGGGCCAAGCAGTGTGGGGCTACACCTTC
>TRBV6-1|TRBJ1-6|-|-
CASSEEQGPFSPLHF
TGTGCCAGCAGTGAAGAGCAGGGCCCCTTTTCACCCCTCCACTTT
>TRBV4-1|TRBJ2-1|-|-
CASSRPQTRNEQFF
TGCGCCAGCAGCCGTCCGCAGACGAGAAATGAGCAGTTCTTC